Detailed here is one TCR beta chain. The antigen is unknown. This table comes from immunoSEQ multiplex PCR, and its TCRdb copy is limited to in-frame clones, with some not included. The table has 45,000 to 60,000 clones, around nine tenths seen once. The CDR3 length is 14 residues. Unmatched junction bases numbered 5, after V lost 0 bases and J lost 7 bases. The germline CDR1 and CDR2 sequences are LGHNA and YSLEER. This sample was included in a study of T cell responses to AZD1222 COVID-19 vaccine. Study results and caveats: Only after the peak T cell response were repertoires sampled. As reported, nearly half of all spike-specific TCRs target variant regions that are unmutated. Donors in the cohort were predominantly white British and more often female, and clonal diversity was possibly underestimated. Of the AZD1222 recipients, only five to seven were seropositive at baseline.

Sequencing used peripheral blood, obtained on day 0 of AZD1222 vaccination. This chain connects TRBV4-3 to TRBJ2-7, with 8 bases identical to TRBD1. The receptor's source is an adult in good health. The CDR3 is CASSQDRGQREQYF. DNA for the CDR3: TGCGCCAGCAGCCAAGACAGGGGGCAGCGGGAGCAGTACTTC.